Listed below are T cell receptor beta chains from one sample, sequenced in a study of shared clonotypes between healthy human individuals. Profiled with immunoSEQ multiplex PCR; TCRdb holds only in-frame clones, not every one. The data hold about 470,000 clones, with roughly three quarters observed a single time. The material sequenced was PBMCs. The receptors were sampled from a woman between 40 and 55 years old in good health. Some clones in this sample may be carry-over from other donors' samples. Both conserved end residues are part of each CDR3. Fields, in order: V gene, D gene, CDR3 length, J gene, clone size, CDR3 protein, CDR3 DNA. A D gene is named only where the DNA matches it firmly. Clone size is stated in some rows and not others, as once, few, many or a class when expanded.

V: TRBV5-1; D: TRBD2; length: 14; J: TRBJ2-1; size: NA; CDR3: CATRRREALVEQFF; DNA: TGCGCCACCAGGCGGCGGGAGGCCTTAGTTGAGCAGTTCTTC
V: TRBV9; D: NA; length: 14; J: TRBJ2-3; size: NA; CDR3: CASSVGPNTDTQYF; DNA: TGTGCCAGCAGCGTTGGGCCAAACACAGATACGCAGTATTTT
V: TRBV5-1; D: NA; length: 16; J: TRBJ2-3; size: NA; CDR3: CASSLEGGPSTDTQYF; DNA: TGCGCCAGCAGCTTGGAGGGCGGACCTAGCACAGATACGCAGTATTTT
V: TRBV14; D: NA; length: 13; J: TRBJ1-1; size: NA; CDR3: CASSPERNTEAFF; DNA: TGTGCCAGCAGCCCAGAACGGAACACTGAAGCTTTCTTT
V: TRBV7-2; D: TRBD1; length: 17; J: TRBJ2-1; size: NA; CDR3: CASSLGSAGGYVGEQFF; DNA: TGTGCCAGCAGCTTGGGGTCGGCAGGGGGTTATGTAGGTGAGCAGTTCTTC
V: TRBV5-1; D: NA; length: 14; J: TRBJ2-3; size: NA; CDR3: CASSLSGSTDTQYF; DNA: TGCGCCAGCAGCTTGAGCGGGAGCACAGATACGCAGTATTTT
V: TRBV10-3; D: TRBD1; length: 15; J: TRBJ2-5; size: NA; CDR3: CAISSTGQEQETQYF; DNA: TGTGCCATCAGTTCTACAGGACAGGAACAAGAGACCCAGTACTTC
V: TRBV19; D: NA; length: 13; J: TRBJ2-5; size: NA; CDR3: CASSGTSQETQYF; DNA: TGTGCCAGTAGTGGGACATCCCAAGAGACCCAGTACTTC
V: TRBV9; D: TRBD1; length: 15; J: TRBJ1-3; size: NA; CDR3: CASSARQGLGNTIYF; DNA: TGTGCCAGCAGCGCTCGACAGGGCCTTGGAAACACCATATATTTT
V: TRBV11-1; D: NA; length: 14; J: TRBJ1-1; size: NA; CDR3: CASSLAGSHTEAFF; DNA: TGTGCCAGCAGCTTAGCGGGCAGCCACACTGAAGCTTTCTTT
V: TRBV4-2; D: NA; length: 13; J: TRBJ1-4; size: NA; CDR3: CASSQDRGGKLFF; DNA: TGTGCCAGCAGCCAAGATCGAGGTGGAAAACTGTTTTTT
V: TRBV2; D: NA; length: 14; J: TRBJ2-3; size: NA; CDR3: CASSGLSSTDTQYF; DNA: TGTGCCAGCAGTGGACTGTCTAGCACAGATACGCAGTATTTT
V: TRBV7-9; D: NA; length: 15; J: TRBJ2-3; size: few; CDR3: CASKPRGSGGDTQYF; DNA: TGTGCCAGCAAACCTCGCGGCAGCGGTGGAGATACGCAGTATTTT
V: TRBV11-2; D: NA; length: 15; J: TRBJ2-7; size: NA; CDR3: CASRQWAGTTYEQYF; DNA: TGTGCCAGCAGGCAATGGGCGGGAACTACCTACGAGCAGTACTTC
V: TRBV18; D: NA; length: 14; J: TRBJ1-1; size: NA; CDR3: CASSFSEQNTEAFF; DNA: TGTGCCAGCTCATTTTCGGAGCAGAACACTGAAGCTTTCTTT
V: TRBV4-2; D: TRBD2; length: 15; J: TRBJ2-2; size: NA; CDR3: CASRPGTSVPGELFF; DNA: TGTGCCAGCAGACCCGGGACTAGCGTACCCGGGGAGCTGTTTTTT